These T cell receptor beta chains were read from a single sample in a study of cytomegalovirus exposure and HLA in healthy donors. This table comes from immunoSEQ multiplex PCR, and its TCRdb copy is limited to in-frame clones, with some not included. The table includes some 60,000 clones, just under 85% detected once. The sequenced sample consisted of PBMCs. The receptors come from a man aged 40-49 years in good health and CMV-seronegative. The CDR3 runs from the conserved cysteine through the conserved F or W. A D gene is named only where the DNA matches it firmly. Only part of the rows carry a size: once, few, many, or a class if the clone is expanded.

>TRBV30|.|TRBJ2-5|.
CAWSEGGPETQYF
TGTGCCTGGAGTGAGGGGGGGCCTGAGACCCAGTACTTC
>TRBV9|TRBD2|TRBJ2-5|.
CASSGTGTSAKETQYF
TGTGCCAGCAGCGGAACCGGGACTAGCGCTAAAGAGACCCAGTACTTC
>TRBV7-2|.|TRBJ1-3|.
CASSLELSGSAGNTIYF
TGTGCCAGCAGCTTAGAGTTATCAGGTTCGGCTGGAAACACCATATATTTT
>TRBV5-1|TRBD1|TRBJ2-2|.
CASKRQGTNTGELFF
TGCGCCAGTAAAAGACAGGGTACCAACACCGGGGAGCTGTTTTTT
>TRBV7-9|.|TRBJ1-4|.
CASSLAEGRATNEKLFF
TGTGCCAGCAGCTTAGCCGAAGGGCGGGCGACTAATGAAAAACTGTTTTTT
>TRBV27|TRBD1|TRBJ1-2|once
CASSSVRDRNYGYTF
TGTGCCAGCAGTTCCGTCCGGGACAGAAACTATGGCTACACCTTC
>TRBV11-3|TRBD1|TRBJ1-6|.
CASSLGGGQADWPLHF
TGTGCCAGCAGCTTGGGAGGGGGACAGGCTGATTGGCCCCTCCACTTT
>TRBV2|TRBD1|TRBJ1-4|.
CASSETGNEKLFF
TGTGCCAGCAGTGAGACAGGGAATGAAAAACTGTTTTTT
>TRBV6-1|.|TRBJ1-2|.
CASRAEYGYTF
TGTGCCAGCAGGGCGGAATATGGCTACACCTTC
>TRBV5-1|TRBD1|TRBJ2-3|.
CASSRDRESWSRSTDTQYF
TGCGCCAGCAGCAGGGACAGGGAGAGTTGGTCTCGTAGCACAGATACGCAGTATTTT
>TRBV11-2|TRBD1|TRBJ1-1|.
CASSLDRQGSTEAFF
TGTGCCAGCAGCTTAGATCGACAGGGAAGCACTGAAGCTTTCTTT
>TRBV30|TRBD1|TRBJ1-5|.
CAWSQGAYNQPQHF
TGTGCCTGGAGCCAGGGGGCGTACAATCAGCCCCAGCATTTT
>TRBV2|TRBD1|TRBJ1-1|.
CASSAAQGVLGAFF
TGTGCCAGCAGTGCCGCCCAGGGGGTTCTAGGAGCTTTCTTT
>TRBV7-3|.|TRBJ2-1|.
CASSPSPDRNNEQFF
TGTGCCAGCAGCCCGTCGCCGGACAGAAACAATGAGCAGTTCTTC
>TRBV10-3|.|TRBJ2-3|.
CAISDFAADTDTQYF
TGTGCCATCAGTGATTTCGCGGCAGACACAGATACGCAGTATTTT